Listed below are T cell receptor beta chains from one sample, sequenced in a study of vaccination and CD4 T cells after COVID-19. No antigen has been identified for these receptors. TCRdb reanalysed the PCR reads using MiXCR and keeps one entry per CDR3 protein. The data hold 12,000 or so distinct CDR3 sequences, with approximately 51% observed a single time. Sequences were derived from cultured CD4+ T cells from blood, sampled after SARS-CoV-2 vaccination. Source of these receptors: a human donor with COVID-19. CDR3s include the opening cysteine and the closing phenylalanine or tryptophan. Each record gives: J gene, D gene, V gene, clone size, CDR3 DNA, CDR3 protein. The D gene is left open where the match is weak. Only part of the rows carry a size: once, few, many, or a class if the clone is expanded.

j_gene: TRBJ2-3
d_gene: TRBD2
v_gene: TRBV7-7
abundance: .
CDR3nt: TGTGCTAGCAGCTTCAGCGGGGCAGATACGCAGTATTTT
CDR3aa: CASSFSGADTQYF

j_gene: TRBJ2-5
d_gene: .
v_gene: TRBV7-2
abundance: .
CDR3nt: TGTGCCAGCAGCCGGGCCTCGGACGGGGGCGAGACCCAGTACTTC
CDR3aa: CASSRASDGGETQYF

j_gene: TRBJ1-6
d_gene: .
v_gene: TRBV19
abundance: .
CDR3nt: TGTGCCAGTAGTCTCCGGACAGACGGGAGCTCCTATAATTCACCCCTCCACTTT
CDR3aa: CASSLRTDGSSYNSPLHF

j_gene: TRBJ1-6
d_gene: .
v_gene: TRBV20-1
abundance: .
CDR3nt: TGCAGTGCTAGCAGCAGTGATAATTCACCCCTCCACTTT
CDR3aa: CSASSSDNSPLHF

j_gene: TRBJ1-1
d_gene: TRBD1
v_gene: TRBV11-1
abundance: .
CDR3nt: TGTGCCAGCAGTCGACAGGGGGCTACGAGCGGCACTGAAGCTTTCTTT
CDR3aa: CASSRQGATSGTEAFF

j_gene: TRBJ2-6
d_gene: .
v_gene: TRBV6-4
abundance: .
CDR3nt: TGTGCCAGCAGTGACGGGCACCACTCTGGGGCCAACGTCCTGACTTTC
CDR3aa: CASSDGHHSGANVLTF

j_gene: TRBJ1-5
d_gene: .
v_gene: TRBV7-2
abundance: .
CDR3nt: TGTGCCAGCAGCTTAGCATCTTCGGCATTGAGCAATCAGCCCCAGCATTTT
CDR3aa: CASSLASSALSNQPQHF

j_gene: TRBJ1-2
d_gene: .
v_gene: TRBV12-3/TRBV12-4
abundance: once
CDR3nt: TGTGCCAGCAGTTTGCCCCGGCTGGGTGGCTACACCTTC
CDR3aa: CASSLPRLGGYTF

j_gene: TRBJ2-3
d_gene: .
v_gene: TRBV7-2
abundance: once
CDR3nt: TGTGCCAGCAGCCCTGACAGGACAGATACGCAGTATTTT
CDR3aa: CASSPDRTDTQYF

j_gene: TRBJ1-1
d_gene: .
v_gene: TRBV5-6
abundance: .
CDR3nt: TGTGCCAGCAGCTTGGGACGGAACACTGAAGCTTTCTTT
CDR3aa: CASSLGRNTEAFF

j_gene: TRBJ1-1
d_gene: .
v_gene: TRBV7-2
abundance: few
CDR3nt: TGTGCCAGCAGCTTAGCACCAGGGAAGGTGGCTGAAGCTTTCTTT
CDR3aa: CASSLAPGKVAEAFF

j_gene: TRBJ1-5
d_gene: .
v_gene: TRBV6-1
abundance: .
CDR3nt: TGTGCCAGCGGAGGCAGGAGCAATCAGCCCCAGCATTTT
CDR3aa: CASGGRSNQPQHF

j_gene: TRBJ1-5
d_gene: .
v_gene: TRBV6-4
abundance: .
CDR3nt: TGTGCCAGCAGTGAAAATTGGGGAAATCAGCCCCAGCATTTT
CDR3aa: CASSENWGNQPQHF

j_gene: TRBJ1-2
d_gene: .
v_gene: TRBV6-1
abundance: .
CDR3nt: TGTGCCAGCAGCCTCGACGGGGGGACGGGCTACACCTTC
CDR3aa: CASSLDGGTGYTF

j_gene: TRBJ1-6
d_gene: .
v_gene: TRBV2
abundance: .
CDR3nt: TGTGCCGGAACCATACAGAGGGGGGATTCACCCCTCCACTTT
CDR3aa: CAGTIQRGDSPLHF

j_gene: TRBJ2-3
d_gene: .
v_gene: TRBV11-2
abundance: .
CDR3nt: TGTGCCAGCAGCCAAGGGGACTGGAGCACAGATACGCAGTATTTT
CDR3aa: CASSQGDWSTDTQYF